Presented here are 30 T cell receptor beta chains from one specimen sequenced in a study of T-cell reconstitution after alpha-beta-depleted transplantation in children. Construction of the TCRbeta library involved unique molecular identifiers. Each CDR3 protein gets one entry after TCRdb re-called the PCR reads with MiXCR. The table records around 440,000 distinct CDR3 sequences, over 9.5% of them present only once. The material sequenced was PBMCs, taken before TCRalphabeta/CD19-depleted stem cell transplant. The receptors originated from a child aged 2-15 years with inherited bone marrow failure, due to receive a stem cell transplant.

This clonotype was seen a few times. This sequence joins TRBV20-1 and TRBJ1-2; TRBD1 agrees at 11 bases. The ends lost 5 bases at V and 4 bases at J; junction bases unmatched: 9. Looked up from germline, CDR1 is DFQATT and CDR2 is SNEGSKA (reference sequence). The CDR3 runs to 15 residues. The chain's CDR3 is CSAGTGGLEGYGYTF. CDR3 bases: TGCAGTGCTGGGACAGGGGGGTTGGAAGGCTATGGCTACACCTTC.

This clonotype was picked up many times. This chain connects TRBV29-1 to TRBJ2-1, with D unresolved. Trimming left V 7 bases short and J 0 bases short, with 10 bases between. Germline V gene lookup returns CDR1 SQVTM and CDR2 ANQGSEA. The CDR3 runs to 13 residues. This CDR3 is CSAYIFSYNEQFF. In nucleotides, the CDR3 is TGCAGCGCGTATATATTCTCCTACAATGAGCAGTTCTTC.

In its sample, this clonotype was seen a few times. The V gene is TRBV11-2, the J gene TRBJ2-7; 10 bases agree with TRBD2. Germline CDR1 is SGHAT and CDR2 is FQNNGV. The CDR3 contains 20 residues. The trim removed 5 bases at V and 0 bases at J, leaving 19 bases unmatched. CDR3 DNA sequence: TGTGCCAGCAGCCCCACGTCGCCAGCGGGAGGGCCCGAACCCTCCTACGAGCAGTACTTC. The encoded protein is CASSPTSPAGGPEPSYEQYF.

V and J are TRBV19 and TRBJ2-5; D ambiguous. V lost 3 bases and J 0 bases, leaving 5 bases between the germline ends. This CDR3 has 13 residues. Germline assignment: CDR1 LNHDA and CDR2 SQIVND (reference sequence). The CDR3 sequence: CASSIRDQETQYF. The CDR3 nucleotides read TGTGCCAGTAGTATCCGGGACCAAGAGACCCAGTACTTC.

This clonotype was recorded at least ten times. This chain links TRBV29-1 with TRBJ2-3; tentatively, D is TRBD1 (6 bases). This CDR3 region has 13 residues. Trimming left V 3 bases short and J 5 bases short, with 12 bases between. CDR1 is SQVTM, CDR2 ANQGSEA, per germline. In DNA form, the CDR3 reads TGCAGCGTTGACTCGAACAGGGAAGATACGCAGTATTTT. Its translation is CSVDSNREDTQYF.

There are many counts of this clonotype. This chain uses TRBV19 with TRBJ2-2, with TRBD2 identical over 13 bases. V lost 10 bases and J lost 4; bases outside the gene matches: 9. This CDR3 comprises 16 residues. Germline assignment: CDR1 LNHDA and CDR2 SQIVND (reference sequence). The DNA of the CDR3 is TGTGCCACGACTAGCGGGAGGATATCCGGCACCGGGGAGCTGTTTTTT. Translation gives CATTSGRISGTGELFF.

Remarks on this clonotype: This may come from a read error, since a much larger clone is one base off. The rearrangement links TRBV29-1 to TRBJ2-3; D is perhaps TRBD2 (6 bases). Per germline, CDR1 SQVTM and CDR2 ANQGSEA. This CDR3 spans 16 amino acids. The V end lost 7 bases, the J end lost 6 bases, and 26 bases lay between the germline ends. The CDR3 loop is CSADILIAVVWDTQYF. The CDR3, as DNA: TGCAGCGCTGACATTTTAATAGCGGTAGTCTGGGATACGCAGTATTTT.

This clonotype was observed at least ten times. The rearrangement links TRBV5-5 to TRBJ1-5; 8 bases line up with TRBD1. The CDR3 is 16 residues long. CDR1 SGHKS and CDR2 YYEKEE come from the germline V gene (reference sequence). V lost 2 bases to trimming and J lost 3 bases; unmatched junction nucleotides: 7. The CDR3 bases are TGTGCCAGCAGCTTTACCCGGGACAGGTACAATCAGCCCCAGCATTTT. It encodes CASSFTRDRYNQPQHF. Full variable domain (rest looked up from reference TRBV5-5 and TRBJ1-5): DAGVTQSPTHLIKTRGQQVTLRCSPISGHKSVSWYQQVLGQGPQFIFQYYEKEERGRGNFPDRFSARQFPNYSSELNVNALLLGDSALYLCASSFTRDRYNQPQHFGDGTRLSIL.

This clonotype was seen a few times. This chain's CDR3 is CASLRTSMSYEQYF. CDR3 bases: TGTGCCAGCCTGAGGACTAGCATGTCCTACGAGCAGTACTTC. J is TRBJ2-7 and V is TRBV7-8; TRBD2 matches 8 bases. The CDR3 consists of 14 residues. Germline-derived CDR1 and CDR2 are SGHVS and FQNEAQ. J was trimmed by 1 base and V by 8 bases; bases with no gene match: 7.

This clonotype was seen at least ten times. The J gene is TRBJ1-2, the V gene TRBV6-5, with unresolved D. The V end lost 10 bases, the J end lost 0 bases, and 15 bases lay between the germline ends. The CDR3 runs to 14 residues. CDR1 and CDR2 from the germline V gene are MNHEY and SVGAGI. CDR3 bases: TGTGCCATCACCCCCGGACCGACTAACTATGGCTACACCTTC. It specifies CAITPGPTNYGYTF.

This clonotype has a count of ten or more. The chain employs TRBV28 and TRBJ2-7, with 12 bases identical to TRBD2. The CDR3 extends over 16 amino acids. J was trimmed by 1 base and V by 5 bases; bases with no gene match: 6. Per germline, CDR1 MDHEN and CDR2 SYDVKM. CDR3 DNA sequence: TGTGCCAGCAGTCCTCGGACTAGCGGGGATTCCTACGAGCAGTACTTC. It is translated as CASSPRTSGDSYEQYF.

The chain uses TRBV6-2 or TRBV6-3 and TRBJ2-1, with TRBD2 matching 8 bases. CDR3 length: 15 amino acids. The germline V gene encodes CDR1 MNHEY and CDR2 SVGEGT. The V gene end was trimmed by 2 bases and the J gene end by 9 bases; junction bases not matched to a gene: 9. The CDR3 reads CASSYGRSGSSEQFF. The CDR3 coding sequence is TGTGCCAGCAGTTACGGCCGGAGCGGGAGTAGTGAGCAGTTCTTC.

V is TRBV7-2 and J is TRBJ2-1, with 11 bases lining up with TRBD1. Germline trimming cut 3 bases from V and 3 bases from J; bases unmatched to any gene: 1. Germline loops: CDR1 SGHTA, CDR2 FQGNSA. The CDR3 totals 15 residues. DNA of the CDR3: TGTGCCAGCAGCTTGGACAGGGGGCACTACAATGAGCAGTTCTTC. Translating gives CASSLDRGHYNEQFF.

This clonotype was observed many times. The J gene is TRBJ2-3, the V gene TRBV7-9; D is tentatively TRBD1 or TRBD2 (5 bases each). This CDR3 comprises 17 residues. With 8 bases removed from V and 1 base from J, the gap between germline ends came to 22 bases. The germline gives CDR1 SEHNR, CDR2 FQNEAQ (reference sequence). CDR3: CASLPLRDPRGTDTQYF. The CDR3, as DNA: TGTGCCAGCCTACCTCTCCGGGACCCAAGGGGCACAGATACGCAGTATTTT.

This clonotype was counted many times. V and J are TRBV20-1 and TRBJ2-1; 10 bases agree with TRBD2. CDR3 length equals 13 residues. Trimming at V came to 8 bases and at J to 8 bases, leaving 9 bases not matched to a gene. Germline V gene lookup returns CDR1 DFQATT and CDR2 SNEGSKA (reference sequence). In DNA form, the CDR3 reads TGCAGTCATTCTAGCGGGAGTTTCTATGAGCAGTTCTTC. Residues: CSHSSGSFYEQFF.

This clonotype was recorded many times. The chain recombines TRBV5-1 with TRBJ2-7; possibly TRBD1 for D (5 bases). The germline V and J ends were trimmed by 0 bases and 2 bases, with 12 bases remaining between them. Germline CDR1 and CDR2: SGHRS and YFSETQ. The CDR3 is made up of 15 amino acids. The CDR3 region has the DNA TGCGCCAGCAGCTTGGATGGGGCCTTCCCCTACGAGCAGTACTTC. The encoded protein is CASSLDGAFPYEQYF. Supplemented by reference TRBV5-1 and TRBJ2-7, the full variable domain reads KAGVTQTPRYLIKTRGQQVTLSCSPISGHRSVSWYQQTPGQGLQFLFEYFSETQRNKGNFPGRFSGRQFSNSRSEMNVSTLELGDSALYLCASSLDGAFPYEQYFGPGTRLTVT.

This clonotype was seen repeatedly, ten times or more. This sequence joins TRBV2 and TRBJ1-1; D remains unclear. The CDR3 is 13 residues long. The germline V gene encodes CDR1 SNHLY and CDR2 FYNNEI. V was clipped by 7 bases and J by 1 base, with 10 bases between them. The CDR3 loop reads CASKVAGNTEAFF. CDR3 nucleotides: TGTGCCAGCAAAGTGGCGGGGAACACTGAAGCTTTCTTT. Using reference TRBV2 and TRBJ1-1 for the parts outside the CDR3, the full variable domain is EPEVTQTPSHQVTQMGQEVILRCVPISNHLYFYWYRQILGQKVEFLVSFYNNEISEKSEIFDDQFSVERPDGSNFTLKIRSTKLEDSAMYFCASKVAGNTEAFFGQGTRLTVV.

This clonotype was seen a few times. V is TRBV5-1 and J is TRBJ1-2, with 9 positions matching TRBD1. This CDR3 region has 16 residues. Trimming cost V 4 bases and J 5 bases; bases outside gene matches: 12. Per the germline V gene, CDR1 is SGHRS and CDR2 is YFSETQ. The DNA for the CDR3 is TGCGCCAGCAGCCCGGATGGGACAGGGACCCTATATGGCTACACCTTC. As protein: CASSPDGTGTLYGYTF.

The chain is built from TRBV28 and TRBJ2-2, with TRBD1 matching over 7 bases. Trimming at V came to 5 bases and at J to 13 bases, leaving 19 bases not matched to a gene. CDR3 size: 16 residues. Germline V gene data show CDR1 as MDHEN and CDR2 as SYDVKM. The chain's CDR3 is CASSLYPGQSTGVLFF. The CDR3 coding sequence is TGTGCCAGCAGTCTCTATCCGGGACAGAGCACCGGTGTGCTGTTTTTT.

This clonotype was picked up many times. This rearrangement joins TRBV6-2 or TRBV6-3 to TRBJ2-1; D is ambiguous. The length of the CDR3 is 12 residues. The V and J ends lost 6 bases and 6 bases respectively, with 9 bases between them. Germline V gene data show CDR1 as MNHEY and CDR2 as SVGEGT. CDR3 bases: TGTGCCAGCAGGGATGGCTTCAATGAGCAGTTCTTC. Its protein is CASRDGFNEQFF.

This clonotype was picked up many times. V usage is TRBV5-1 and J usage is TRBJ2-5; 7 bases map to TRBD1. The CDR3 is 14 amino acids. With 2 bases clipped from V and 4 bases from J, the junction kept 5 bases outside the gene matches. Looked up from germline, CDR1 is SGHRS and CDR2 is YFSETQ. CDR3 protein: CASSFVAGGETQYF. CDR3 DNA: TGCGCCAGCAGCTTCGTGGCAGGGGGAGAGACCCAGTACTTC.

On this clonotype: A much larger clone sits a single nucleotide away, making a read error possible. The V gene is TRBV29-1, the J gene TRBJ2-5; maybe TRBD2 (6 bases). This CDR3 is 14 amino acids long. Looked up from germline, CDR1 is SQVTM and CDR2 is ANQGSEA. V dropped 2 bases and J dropped 5 bases, with 15 bases sitting between them. The CDR3 sequence is CSVELPGEGETQYF. CDR3 nucleotide sequence: TGCAGCGTTGAATTACCGGGAGAGGGGGAGACCCAGTACTTC. The complete variable domain, with remaining parts taken from reference TRBV29-1 and TRBJ2-5, reads SAVISQKPSRDICQRGTSLTIQCQVDSQVTMMFWYRQQPGQSLTLIATANQGSEATYESGFVIDKFPISRPNLTFSTLTVSNMSPEDSSIYLCSVELPGEGETQYFGPGTRLLVL.

At least ten counts were recorded for this clonotype. The chain uses TRBV5-1 and TRBJ2-3; TRBD2 agrees at 9 bases. CDR3 length: 18 amino acids. V shed 0 bases and J 0 bases; nucleotides not matched to a gene: 8. CDR1 SGHRS and CDR2 YFSETQ come from the germline V gene. Here the CDR3 reads CASSLELAGRSSTDTQYF. The CDR3 DNA follows: TGCGCCAGCAGCTTGGAGCTAGCGGGACGTTCTAGCACAGATACGCAGTATTTT.

This clonotype was counted many times. The chain is built from TRBV20-1 and TRBJ1-6; D uncertain. The V gene's germline CDR1 is DFQATT and CDR2 SNEGSKA (reference sequence). V shed 3 bases and J shed 9 bases, with 9 bases lying between them. The CDR3 is 12 residues long. The CDR3, as DNA: TGCAGTGCTAGTTGGCAGTCTTCACCCCTCCACTTT. This codes for CSASWQSSPLHF.

This clonotype was detected ten times or more. V usage is TRBV29-1 and J usage is TRBJ1-1, with D possibly being TRBD1 (5 bases). Germline CDR1 reads SQVTM; CDR2 reads ANQGSEA. The V end lost 7 bases, the J end lost 6 bases, and 15 bases lay between the germline ends. CDR3 size: 12 residues. CDR3 amino acids: CSARQFAAEAFF. The CDR3 DNA reads as TGCAGCGCGCGACAGTTTGCAGCTGAAGCTTTCTTT. Using reference TRBV29-1 and TRBJ1-1 for the parts outside the CDR3, the full variable domain is SAVISQKPSRDICQRGTSLTIQCQVDSQVTMMFWYRQQPGQSLTLIATANQGSEATYESGFVIDKFPISRPNLTFSTLTVSNMSPEDSSIYLCSARQFAAEAFFGQGTRLTVV.

There are many counts of this clonotype. The chain links TRBV6-2 or TRBV6-3 to TRBJ2-1, with TRBD2 matching over 8 bases. The V gene end was trimmed by 6 bases and the J gene end by 7 bases; junction bases not matched to a gene: 11. Per the germline V gene, CDR1 is MNHEY and CDR2 is SVGEGT. This CDR3 region has 15 residues. The CDR3 loop is CASSRRPGLENEQFF. CDR3 nucleotide sequence: TGTGCCAGCAGCCGCCGACCGGGACTAGAGAATGAGCAGTTCTTC.

As for this clonotype: This may come from a read error, since a much larger clone is one base off. The chain combines TRBV27 with TRBJ2-1; TRBD2 matches 7 bases. The CDR3 contains 17 residues. Germline V gives CDR1 MNHEY, CDR2 SMNVEV (reference sequence). CDR3 DNA: TGTGCCAGCAAACGGGGGGTGCTAGCGCGGCCCTACAATGAGCAGCTCTTC. Its translation is CASKRGVLARPYNEQLF.

On this clonotype itself: One base away lies a much larger clone, so this may be a sequencing read error. The rearrangement uses TRBV7-2 and TRBJ1-1; no reliable D call. The V and J ends lost 1 base and 3 bases respectively, with 12 bases between them. The germline CDR1 and CDR2 sequences are SGHTA and FQGNSA. The CDR3 is 15 amino acids. This CDR3 is CASSLVSGGDTEAFF. CDR3 sequence (DNA): TGTGCCAGCAGCTTAGTGTCGGGTGGCGACACTGAAGCTTTCTTT. Supplemented by reference TRBV7-2 and TRBJ1-1, the full variable domain reads GAGVSQSPSNKVTEKGKDVELRCDPISGHTALYWYRQSLGQGLEFLIYFQGNSAPDKSGLPSDRFSAERTGGSVSTLTIQRTQQEDSAVYLCASSLVSGGDTEAFFGQGTRLTVV.

This clonotype was detected ten times or more. The chain recombines TRBV2 with TRBJ2-7; TRBD1 matches at 8 bases. V lost 7 bases to trimming and J lost 3 bases; unmatched junction nucleotides: 8. The CDR3 is made up of 14 amino acids. Germline V gene data show CDR1 as SNHLY and CDR2 as FYNNEI. The DNA of the CDR3 is TGTGCCAGCACCGGACAGGGTGTTTTCTACGAGCAGTACTTC. Amino acid sequence: CASTGQGVFYEQYF.

This clonotype was seen more than once but under ten times. V and J are TRBV5-6 and TRBJ2-7; D not resolved. V lost 4 bases and J lost 3, with 17 bases in between. CDR3 length equals 15 residues. Looked up from germline, CDR1 is SGHDT and CDR2 is YYEEEE. The CDR3: CASSERASGNYEQYF. In nucleotides, the CDR3 is TGTGCCAGCAGCGAACGGGCCAGTGGCAACTACGAGCAGTACTTC.